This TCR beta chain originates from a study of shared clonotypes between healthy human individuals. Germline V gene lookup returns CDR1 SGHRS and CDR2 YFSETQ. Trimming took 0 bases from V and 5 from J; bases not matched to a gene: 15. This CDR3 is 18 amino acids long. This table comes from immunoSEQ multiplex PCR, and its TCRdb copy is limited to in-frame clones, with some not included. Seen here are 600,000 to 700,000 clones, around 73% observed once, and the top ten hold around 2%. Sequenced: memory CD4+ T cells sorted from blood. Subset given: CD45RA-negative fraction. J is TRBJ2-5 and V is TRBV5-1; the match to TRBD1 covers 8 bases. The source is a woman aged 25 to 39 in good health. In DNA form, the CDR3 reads TGCGCCAGCAGCTTGGAATTTATCCTAGGACAGGGTCGGGAGACCCAGTACTTC. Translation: CASSLEFILGQGRETQYF.